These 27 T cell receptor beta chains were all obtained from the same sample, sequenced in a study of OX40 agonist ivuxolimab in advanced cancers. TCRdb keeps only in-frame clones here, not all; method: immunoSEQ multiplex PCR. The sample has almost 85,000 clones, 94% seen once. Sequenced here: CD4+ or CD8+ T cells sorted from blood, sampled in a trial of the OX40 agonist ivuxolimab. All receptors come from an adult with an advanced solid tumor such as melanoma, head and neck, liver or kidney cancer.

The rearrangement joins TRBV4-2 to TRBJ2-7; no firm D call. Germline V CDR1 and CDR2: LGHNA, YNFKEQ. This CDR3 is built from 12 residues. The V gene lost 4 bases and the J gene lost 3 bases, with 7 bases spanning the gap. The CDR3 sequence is CASSPNGYEQYF. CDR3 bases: TGTGCCAGCAGCCCAAATGGCTACGAGCAGTACTTC.

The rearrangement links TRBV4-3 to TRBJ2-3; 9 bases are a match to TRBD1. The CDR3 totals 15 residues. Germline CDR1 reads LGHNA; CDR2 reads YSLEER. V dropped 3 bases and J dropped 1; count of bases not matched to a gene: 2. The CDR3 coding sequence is TGCGCCAGCAGCCATGACAGGGGGGGCACAGATACGCAGTATTTT. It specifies CASSHDRGGTDTQYF.

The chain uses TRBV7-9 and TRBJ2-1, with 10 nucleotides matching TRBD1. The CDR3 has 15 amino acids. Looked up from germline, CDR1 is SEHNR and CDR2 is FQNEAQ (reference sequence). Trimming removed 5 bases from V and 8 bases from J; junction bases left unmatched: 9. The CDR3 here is CASSPRTGGDDEQFF. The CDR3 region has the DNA TGTGCCAGCAGCCCCCGGACAGGGGGTGATGATGAGCAGTTCTTC.

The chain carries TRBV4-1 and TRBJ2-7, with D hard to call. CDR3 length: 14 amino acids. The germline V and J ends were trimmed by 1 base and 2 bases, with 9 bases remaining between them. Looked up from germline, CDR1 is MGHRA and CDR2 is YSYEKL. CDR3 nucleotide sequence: TGCGCCAGCAGCCAAGTAGTCCCGGCCTACGAGCAGTACTTC. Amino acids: CASSQVVPAYEQYF.

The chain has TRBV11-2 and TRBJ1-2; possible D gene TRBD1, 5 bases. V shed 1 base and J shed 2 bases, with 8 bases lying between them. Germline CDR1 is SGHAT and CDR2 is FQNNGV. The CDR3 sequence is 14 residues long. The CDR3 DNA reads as TGTGCCAGCAGCTTAGTCGGGGGGAACTATGGCTACACCTTC. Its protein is CASSLVGGNYGYTF.

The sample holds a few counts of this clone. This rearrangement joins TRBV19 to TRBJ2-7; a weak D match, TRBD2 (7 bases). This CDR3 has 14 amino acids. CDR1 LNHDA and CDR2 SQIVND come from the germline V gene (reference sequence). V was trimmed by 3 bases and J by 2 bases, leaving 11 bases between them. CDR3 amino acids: CASSIKGGTYEQYF. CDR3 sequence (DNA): TGTGCCAGTAGTATCAAGGGGGGGACCTACGAGCAGTACTTC.

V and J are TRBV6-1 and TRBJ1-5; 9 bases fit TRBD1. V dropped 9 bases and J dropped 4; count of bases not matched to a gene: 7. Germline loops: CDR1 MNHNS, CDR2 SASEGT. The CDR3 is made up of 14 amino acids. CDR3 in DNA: TGTGCCAGTTCATCCGGGACAGGGAATCAGCCCCAGCATTTT. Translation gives CASSSGTGNQPQHF.

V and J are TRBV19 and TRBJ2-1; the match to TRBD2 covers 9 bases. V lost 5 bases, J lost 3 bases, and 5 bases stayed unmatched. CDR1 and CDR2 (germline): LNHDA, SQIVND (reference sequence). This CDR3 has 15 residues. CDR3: CASSWREGRYNEQFF. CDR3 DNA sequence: TGTGCCAGTAGTTGGCGGGAGGGCCGCTACAATGAGCAGTTCTTC.

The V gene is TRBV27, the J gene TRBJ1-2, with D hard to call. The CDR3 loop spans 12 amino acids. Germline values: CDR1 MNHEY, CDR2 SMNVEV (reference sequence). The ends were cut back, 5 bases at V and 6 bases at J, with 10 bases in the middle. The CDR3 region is CASSTPGDGYTF. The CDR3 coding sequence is TGTGCCAGCAGTACCCCCGGGGATGGCTACACCTTC.

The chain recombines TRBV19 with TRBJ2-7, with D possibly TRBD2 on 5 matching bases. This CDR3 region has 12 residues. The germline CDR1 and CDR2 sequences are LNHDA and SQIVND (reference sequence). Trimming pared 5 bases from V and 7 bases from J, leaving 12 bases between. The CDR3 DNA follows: TGTGCCAGTAGTTCGGGGATTGGTGAGCAGTACTTC. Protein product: CASSSGIGEQYF.

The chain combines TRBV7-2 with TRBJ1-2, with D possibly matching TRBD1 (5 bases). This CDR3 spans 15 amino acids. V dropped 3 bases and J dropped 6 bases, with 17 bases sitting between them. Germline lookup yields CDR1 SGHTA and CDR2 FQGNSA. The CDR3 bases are TGTGCCAGCAGCTTGCTGATCGGGGCCCGGGATGGCTACACCTTC. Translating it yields CASSLLIGARDGYTF.

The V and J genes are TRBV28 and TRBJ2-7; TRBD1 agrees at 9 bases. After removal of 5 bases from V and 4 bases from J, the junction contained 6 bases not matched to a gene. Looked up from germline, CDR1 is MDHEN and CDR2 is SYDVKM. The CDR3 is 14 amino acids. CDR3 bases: TGTGCCAGCAGTAGCTACAGGGGGCGATACGAGCAGTACTTC. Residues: CASSSYRGRYEQYF.

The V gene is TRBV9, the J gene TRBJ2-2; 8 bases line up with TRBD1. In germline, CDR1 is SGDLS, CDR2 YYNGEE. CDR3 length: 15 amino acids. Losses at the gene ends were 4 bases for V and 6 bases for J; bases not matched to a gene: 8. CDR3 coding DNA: TGTGCCAGCAGCCCCAGCTTCAGGGGGCCCGGGGAGCTGTTTTTT. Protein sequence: CASSPSFRGPGELFF.

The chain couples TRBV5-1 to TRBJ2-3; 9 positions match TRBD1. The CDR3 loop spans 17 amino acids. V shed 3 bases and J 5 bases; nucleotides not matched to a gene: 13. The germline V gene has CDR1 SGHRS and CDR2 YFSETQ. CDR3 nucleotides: TGCGCCAGCAGCTCCCCCCGGGACAGGGAAGCTTTAGATACGCAGTATTTT. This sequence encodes CASSSPRDREALDTQYF.

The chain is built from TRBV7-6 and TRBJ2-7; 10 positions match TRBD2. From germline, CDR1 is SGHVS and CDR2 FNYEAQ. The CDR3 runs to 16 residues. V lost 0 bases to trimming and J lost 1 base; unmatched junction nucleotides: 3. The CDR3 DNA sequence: TGTGCCAGCAGCTTAGCCACTAGCGGGGTATCCTACGAGCAGTACTTC. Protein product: CASSLATSGVSYEQYF.

CDR3 coding DNA: TGTGCCAGCAGTCCAAGTGGGGAATTGAACACTGAAGCTTTCTTT. Its translation is CASSPSGELNTEAFF. The V and J genes are TRBV28 and TRBJ1-1; D ambiguous. This CDR3 spans 15 amino acids. V gave up 5 bases and J gave up 0 bases, with 13 bases separating them. Per germline, CDR1 MDHEN and CDR2 SYDVKM.

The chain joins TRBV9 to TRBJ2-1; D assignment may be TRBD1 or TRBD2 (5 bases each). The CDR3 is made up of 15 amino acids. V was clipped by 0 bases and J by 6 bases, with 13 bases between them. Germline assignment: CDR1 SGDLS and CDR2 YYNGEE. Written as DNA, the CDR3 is TGTGCCAGCAGCGTAGTCCCCCGGGACGGCAATGAGCAGTTCTTC. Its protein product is CASSVVPRDGNEQFF. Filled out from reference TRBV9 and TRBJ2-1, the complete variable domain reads DSGVTQTPKHLITATGQRVTLRCSPRSGDLSVYWYQQSLDQGLQFLIQYYNGEERAKGNILERFSAQQFPDLHSELNLSSLELGDSALYFCASSVVPRDGNEQFFGPGTRLTVL.

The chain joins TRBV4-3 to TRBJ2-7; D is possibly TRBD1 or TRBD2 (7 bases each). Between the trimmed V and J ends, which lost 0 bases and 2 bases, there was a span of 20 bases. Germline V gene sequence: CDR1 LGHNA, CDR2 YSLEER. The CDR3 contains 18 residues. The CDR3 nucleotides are TGCGCCAGCAGCCAAGATCAGGGGGGGGCTAGCGGAGCCTACGAGCAGTACTTC. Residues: CASSQDQGGASGAYEQYF.

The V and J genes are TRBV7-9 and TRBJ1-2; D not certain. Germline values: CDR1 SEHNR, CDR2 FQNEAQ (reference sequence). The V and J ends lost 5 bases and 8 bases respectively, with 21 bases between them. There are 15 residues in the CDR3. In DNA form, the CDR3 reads TGTGCCAGCAGCCAAGGAAAACAACCAGCGGGGGGCTACACCTTC. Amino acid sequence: CASSQGKQPAGGYTF.

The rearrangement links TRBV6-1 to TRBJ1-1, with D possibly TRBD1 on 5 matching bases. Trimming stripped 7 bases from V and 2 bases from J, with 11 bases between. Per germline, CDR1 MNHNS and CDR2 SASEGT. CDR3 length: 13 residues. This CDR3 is CASTQTVNTEAFF. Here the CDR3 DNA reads TGTGCCAGCACTCAGACAGTCAACACTGAAGCTTTCTTT.

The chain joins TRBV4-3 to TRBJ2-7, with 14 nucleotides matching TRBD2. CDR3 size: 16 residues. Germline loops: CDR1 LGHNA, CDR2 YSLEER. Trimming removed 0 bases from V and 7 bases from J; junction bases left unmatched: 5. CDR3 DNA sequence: TGCGCCAGCAGCCAAGATGGGACTAGCGGGAGTTTTGAGCAGTACTTC. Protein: CASSQDGTSGSFEQYF.

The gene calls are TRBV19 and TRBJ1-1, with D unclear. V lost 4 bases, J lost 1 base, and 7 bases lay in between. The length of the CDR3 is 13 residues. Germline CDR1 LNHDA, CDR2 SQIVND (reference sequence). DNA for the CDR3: TGTGCCAGTAGTAAGGCTCAGAACACTGAAGCTTTCTTT. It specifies CASSKAQNTEAFF.

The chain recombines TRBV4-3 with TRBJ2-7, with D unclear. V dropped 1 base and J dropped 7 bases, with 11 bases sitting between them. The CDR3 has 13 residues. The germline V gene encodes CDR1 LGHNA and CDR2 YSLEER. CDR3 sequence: CASSQVWAEEQYF. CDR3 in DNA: TGCGCCAGCAGCCAAGTATGGGCCGAAGAGCAGTACTTC.

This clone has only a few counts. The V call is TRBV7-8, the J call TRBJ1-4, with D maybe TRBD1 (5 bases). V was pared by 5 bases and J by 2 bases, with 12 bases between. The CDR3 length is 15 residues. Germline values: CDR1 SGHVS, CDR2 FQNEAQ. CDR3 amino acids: CASSPTDSTNEKLFF. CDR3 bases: TGTGCCAGCAGCCCGACAGATTCGACTAATGAAAAACTGTTTTTT. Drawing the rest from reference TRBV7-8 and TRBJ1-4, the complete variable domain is GAGVSQSPRYKVAKRGQDVALRCDPISGHVSLFWYQQALGQGPEFLTYFQNEAQLDKSGLPSDRFFAERPEGSVSTLKIQRTQQEDSAVYLCASSPTDSTNEKLFFGSGTQLSVL.

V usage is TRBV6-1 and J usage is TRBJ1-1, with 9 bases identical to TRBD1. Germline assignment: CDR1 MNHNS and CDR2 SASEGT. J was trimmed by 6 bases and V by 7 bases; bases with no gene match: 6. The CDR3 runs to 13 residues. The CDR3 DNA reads TGTGCCAGCATGCGGACAGGGGTGGCTGAAGCTTTCTTT. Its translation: CASMRTGVAEAFF.

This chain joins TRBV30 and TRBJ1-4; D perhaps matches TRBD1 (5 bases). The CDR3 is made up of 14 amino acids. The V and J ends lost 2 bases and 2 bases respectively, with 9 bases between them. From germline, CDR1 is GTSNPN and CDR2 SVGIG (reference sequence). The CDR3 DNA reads TGTGCCTGGAGTTACCGGGACACTAATGAAAAACTGTTTTTT. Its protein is CAWSYRDTNEKLFF.

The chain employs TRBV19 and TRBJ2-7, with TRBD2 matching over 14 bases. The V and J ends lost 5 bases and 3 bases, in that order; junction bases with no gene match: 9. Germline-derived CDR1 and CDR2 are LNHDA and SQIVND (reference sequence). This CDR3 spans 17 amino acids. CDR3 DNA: TGTGCCAGTAGTGCTGGGACTAGCGGGAGATATCACTACGAGCAGTACTTC. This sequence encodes CASSAGTSGRYHYEQYF.